The 7 T cell receptor beta chains below were found in one sample sequenced in a study of blood T cells in healthy people across ages. A sample-barcoded 5' primer and a J-beta primer mix were used in a second PCR of about 7 to 12 cycles. TCRdb itself ran the 5' RACE reads through MiXCR, one entry per CDR3 protein. The repertoire holds around 1.7 million distinct CDR3 sequences, roughly 28% seen once, with 7.7% in the top ten. The sequencing input was blood. The receptors originated from a woman in her twenties or thirties in good health.

This clonotype occurred a few times. The chain recombines TRBV3-1 with TRBJ2-1; the match to TRBD2 covers 8 bases. The J segment lost 6 bases and the V segment lost 4 bases, leaving 8 bases of the junction unmatched. This CDR3 comprises 15 residues. Germline CDR1 LGHDT, CDR2 YNNKEL (reference sequence). CDR3 region: CASSPLAGSGNEQFF. The CDR3 DNA follows: TGTGCCAGCAGCCCCTTAGCGGGATCGGGCAATGAGCAGTTCTTC.

At least ten counts were recorded for this clonotype. The rearrangement joins TRBV29-1 to TRBJ2-3, with D maybe TRBD2 (5 bases). Germline V gives CDR1 SQVTM, CDR2 ANQGSEA. This CDR3 comprises 13 residues. Trimming removed 7 bases at V and 0 bases at J, with 11 bases between. CDR3 sequence reads: CSGRRTSTDTQYF. CDR3 DNA sequence: TGCAGCGGCCGACGGACTAGCACAGATACGCAGTATTTT.

This clonotype was counted only a few times. The CDR3 loop reads CASSPTGLSTEAFF. Here the CDR3 DNA reads TGCGCCAGCAGCCCAACAGGTTTGTCCACTGAAGCTTTCTTT. The rearrangement uses TRBV4-1 and TRBJ1-1, with TRBD1 as a possible D gene (5 bases). Trimming stripped 4 bases from V and 4 bases from J, with 13 bases between. The CDR3 spans 14 residues. CDR1 is MGHRA, CDR2 YSYEKL, per germline.

This clonotype occurred a few times. The chain couples TRBV5-6 to TRBJ2-1, with a weak D call TRBD1 (5 bases). Germline CDR1 and CDR2: SGHDT and YYEEEE. V was shortened by 4 bases and J by 3 bases, with 20 bases between the two germline ends. The CDR3 totals 17 residues. Written as DNA, the CDR3 is TGTGCCAGCAGCGAAGAAACAGGACAAGAACTCTACAATGAGCAGTTCTTC. Translated, it gives CASSEETGQELYNEQFF.

The chain employs TRBV28 and TRBJ2-5; a possible D gene is TRBD1 (6 bases). V lost 4 bases, J lost 5 bases, and 23 bases lay in between. This CDR3 spans 17 amino acids. The germline V gene has CDR1 MDHEN and CDR2 SYDVKM. Here the CDR3 reads CASSSDRSNRVGETQYF. The CDR3, as DNA: TGTGCCAGCAGTTCGGACAGAAGTAACAGGGTGGGGGAGACCCAGTACTTC. The full variable domain, in which reference TRBV28 and TRBJ2-5 provide the parts outside the CDR3, is DVKVTQSSRYLVKRTGEKVFLECVQDMDHENMFWYRQDPGLGLRLIYFSYDVKMKEKGDIPEGYSVSREKKERFSLILESASTNQTSMYLCASSSDRSNRVGETQYFGPGTRLLVL.

This clonotype was recorded many times. The chain links TRBV5-5 to TRBJ2-3, with D tentatively TRBD2 (6 bases). V lost 4 bases and J 0 bases, leaving 9 bases between the germline ends. Germline CDR1 and CDR2: SGHKS and YYEKEE (reference sequence). The CDR3 extends over 14 amino acids. The CDR3 DNA reads TGTGCCAGCAGCAAAAGCGGGAGCACAGATACGCAGTATTTT. Amino acid sequence: CASSKSGSTDTQYF.

This clonotype was counted a few times. The chain is built from TRBV12-3 or TRBV12-4 and TRBJ1-1; D not certain. The CDR3 runs 14 residues. V lost 1 base to trimming and J lost 3 bases, with 9 bases between them. CDR3 sequence (DNA): TGTGCCAGCAGTTTAGAGAGGGCTTACACTGAAGCTTTCTTT. This encodes CASSLERAYTEAFF.